This TCR beta chain was identified in a study of neurological immune-mediated disorders. General study findings and limits: Expanded clones shared no identical CDR3 amino acid sequences across subjects, which suggested private TCR-beta repertoires in all groups.

There are many counts of this clonotype. Its matching antigen is unknown. 5'RACE generated cDNA with 10-nucleotide random UMIs. MiXCR, run by TCRdb on the 5' RACE reads, gives a single entry per CDR3 protein. The table lists about 44,000 distinct CDR3 sequences, around a fifth of them singletons. Looked up from germline, CDR1 is SGHTA and CDR2 is FQGNSA. The CDR3 spans 16 residues. V dropped 4 bases and J dropped 4 bases, with 19 bases sitting between them. Time point defined: technical triplicate 3. Sequenced material: PBMCs. This TCR came from a man in his fifties or sixties with HTLV-1-associated myelopathy (HAM/TSP). The V gene is TRBV7-2, the J gene TRBJ1-2; D is ambiguous. The CDR3 DNA follows: TGTGCCAGCAGCTACTCACCGACGGAGGGAGGCTATGGCTACACCTTC. This gives the protein CASSYSPTEGGYGYTF.